These T cell receptor beta chains were read from a single sample in a study of shared clonotypes between healthy human individuals. This table comes from immunoSEQ multiplex PCR, and its TCRdb copy is limited to in-frame clones, with some not included. The top ten hold around 2% of the sample, which has 600,000 to 700,000 clones, less than 80% seen once. Sequencing was done on a sample of memory CD4+ T cells sorted from blood. Source of these receptors: a woman younger than 45 in good health. Each CDR3 is given with its conserved first and last residue. The order of the fields is V gene, CDR3 protein.

TRBV6-6,CASSYRGVEKLFF
TRBV5-1,CASSQVQGRSGYTF
TRBV5-1,CASSLRVDEQFF
TRBV18,CASSPSQGSGLYGYTF
TRBV27,CASSLRSGNTIYF
TRBV28,CASSPRGSGRSSETQYF
TRBV5-5,CASSPGQGYNLNNEQFF
TRBV2,CASSTGTSGREETQYF
TRBV5-6,CASSLQGHSETQYF
TRBV5-1,CASAGSLQETQYF
TRBV7-2,CASSLGSGSGGQPQHF
TRBV5-1,CASSHTRNTGELFF
TRBV11-3,CASSLGTGTQRETQYF
TRBV7-9,CASSLSLALGSETQYF
TRBV5-5,CASSSREPDSGANVLTF
TRBV5-5,CASSLVGVNYGYTF
TRBV6-5,CASSYQRGGTGEQFF
TRBV28,CASSQLEGVGQPQHF
TRBV5-1,CASSLGTANEKLFF
TRBV12-5,CASGLPPGRLNTEAFF
TRBV5-1,CASSPWSWVNTEAFF
TRBV19,CASSILQGMNEQYF
TRBV2,CASSERQGQGYGYTF
TRBV18,CASSESLGENEQFF
TRBV27,CASSLVASGSSYNEQFF
TRBV7-9,CASSPSLLAKSDTQYF
TRBV6-5,CASRPRLAEETQYF
TRBV7-2,CASSASGSRYEQYF
TRBV2,CASMGRGTSGANVLTF
TRBV19,CASRRGLEAFF